This section outlines one T cell receptor beta chain sequence together with its context. The target of this receptor is not known. No base quality information exists; no much larger clone differs at one position. The record originates from a study of cytomegalovirus exposure and HLA in healthy donors (dated by TCRdb to 2016 to 2017). Background for the entire study: An earlier analysis of some 550 of the donors reported 250 to 300 Gb of sequence data and around 110 million unique TCR beta sequences from about 179 million T cells. Roughly 300 gigabases of sequencing data and roughly 90 million unique TCR sequences were included in an early release covering several hundred HLA-typed donors. The genetic ancestry cluster associated with self-reported Caucasian donors included over 65% of the roughly 400 genotyped donors. The aim of the study was to test whether cataloging public T cell receptors could identify signatures of past pathogen exposure. The study profiled the T cell repertoires of approximately 700 subjects by immunosequencing and related them to cytomegalovirus serostatus. A separate validation cohort of 100 to 150 different subjects was used in addition to the approximately 700-subject first cohort. To predict cytomegalovirus infection status, the study combined high-throughput TCR immunosequencing, statistical association of individual TCRs with disease status, and machine learning. To study patterns of TCR occurrence, a later analysis re-analyzed previously published TCR beta repertoires from 650 to 750 donors and added high-resolution HLA genotyping. In the later analysis, no new phenotypic data were used to find candidate immune exposures; instead, reliance was placed on TCR beta sequences and their occurrence across donors. In an earlier analysis of 500 to 650 of the donors, high-throughput TCR beta sequencing was used to judge whether each TCR beta V gene segment behaved as functional or pseudogenic. Alongside the repertoire data, information on donor age, sex, ethnicity and CMV serostatus was compiled. A later genetic analysis took genome-wide SNP genotypes for 398 of the 666 donors and used that subset as a discovery cohort. All discovery cohort repertoires had been generated on a single sequencing platform. HLA typing covered class I and class II loci at four-digit resolution. Typing coverage varied by locus: about 620-630 donors for A, B, C, DRB1 and DQB1; approximately 500 for DQA1; about 600 for DPA1; roughly 470 for DPB1. Five DR-DQ haplotypes were handled as single units for association and clustering because linkage in the cohort was strong. On average, around 240,000 unique TCR beta nucleotide sequences were sequenced per donor among 398 genotyped donors of the cohort, with 15% to 20% of those sequences being non-productive.

Broad study findings and their caveats: In both the original and validation cohorts, the classifier was reported to diagnose cytomegalovirus status with high specificity and sensitivity. The 87-base-pair reads could not distinguish some IMGT-functional V segments, including TRBV6-2 and TRBV6-3, so those segments were excluded. In vitro tests confirmed that a few of the cytomegalovirus-associated TCR beta chains recognize cytomegalovirus antigens. In a later analysis, several top co-occurrence clusters were reported to appear linked to parvovirus B19, influenza, CMV and Epstein-Barr virus. Correlated functional status among segregating V segments might be attributable to linkage disequilibrium, but an unknown experimental factor could not be ruled out. Because counts were too low, seventeen rarely observed V segments, including chromosome 9 orphons, were left out of the earlier analysis of 587 of the donors. A further reported finding was that TCR beta sequences accurately predicted the HLA-A and HLA-B alleles for most subjects in the first cohort. The only immune exposure information available for the cohort was CMV serostatus. Sequencing depth was assumed to be roughly uniform across donors in the presence/absence analyses, though that assumption may not hold. Compared with equally common non-associated chains, HLA-associated TCR beta chains in a later analysis were more clonally expanded and had lower generation probabilities. The authors suggested that the approach could potentially be generalized to other disease states and immunological phenotypes. In a later analysis, the rate of TCR association differed among HLA loci, with DRB1 alleles having the most associated TCRs and HLA-C alleles having the fewest. Broadly in line with IMGT annotations, most TCR beta V segments showed up in productive rearrangements about 90% or about 30% of the time in an earlier analysis of some 590 of the donors. According to a later analysis, most CMV-associated TCR beta chains appeared to be HLA-restricted, and the HLA associations seemed to be driven largely by CMV exposure. Only TCR beta chains were sequenced in this cohort, and the absence of alpha or paired-chain data limited detectable features. Because some donors lacked HLA typing at each locus, the association tests relied only on the typed subset. An association between a missense DCLRE1C variant and V-gene and J-gene trimming of TCR beta chains was found in a later genetic analysis and replicated in an independent cohort. While some public TCRs were present in many individuals, most TCR sequences turned up only very rarely across donors. A total of 150 or so TCR beta chains were listed by the study as associated with cytomegalovirus. In a later genetic analysis, fewer N-insertions in productive TCRs were reported among donors in an Asian-associated ancestry cluster than the roughly 670-donor mean. Strong co-occurrence of HLA alleles, especially DR and DQ, made assigning TCR associations to individual alleles difficult. A group of highly shared sequence variants was considered likely to be a technical artifact of the sequencing pipeline. Specific HLA alleles were associated with around 18,000 TCR beta sequences at a false discovery rate of 0.05 in a later analysis.

In total, approximately 690 healthy bone marrow donors made up the cohort. All cohort members were sampled while nominally healthy, although unrecorded immune exposures were likely present. The donor was CMV seronegative and was included in the group of about 400 seronegative cohort members. A peripheral blood sample was collected from each donor, and TCR beta sequencing was performed on peripheral blood mononuclear cells. Genomic DNA extraction from the blood cell samples was performed with the Qiagen DNeasy Blood Extraction Kit. From its cysteine to its phenylalanine, the CDR3 spans 14 amino acids. The only DNA kept is the CDR3, 42 bases in frame from the first base. Receptors were amplified or captured by the immunoSEQ multiplex PCR assay. For the multiplex PCR, a mixture combining 60 forward primers for TCR Vbeta segments and 13 reverse primers for TCR Jbeta segments was used. The CDR3 region of rearranged TCR beta genes was amplified from genomic DNA by a multiplex PCR assay. The Illumina HiSeq System was used to sequence the amplified TCR beta libraries as 87-base-pair reads. For the original study's pipeline: In a later analysis, tens of millions of unique TCR beta chains were counted across the roughly 610 repertoires, and roughly 9.9 million of these chains were shared by at least two donors. Raw reads were error-corrected and collapsed into unique sequences with a nearest-neighbor algorithm that merged closely related sequences to remove PCR and sequencing errors. Alignment of CDR3 sequences to IMGT reference sequences was used to assign V, D and J gene segments. For a sequence to be retained, a match of at least six nucleotides to both a V gene segment and a J gene segment was required. Rearrangements were called productive when the CDR3 lacked stop codons and stayed in frame with V and J; all others were non-productive. Following IMGT convention, CDR3 was defined as the stretch from the second conserved V-encoded cysteine to the conserved J-encoded phenylalanine. Sequences without an unambiguous match to a single V gene segment were excluded from the earlier analysis of approximately 560 of the donors. In an earlier analysis of about 590 of the donors, a V segment was called functional when productive rearrangements were above 56.7%, and segregating when the standard deviation between donors exceeded 5%. A statistical classification framework was built for diagnosing cytomegalovirus status from the catalog of TCR beta chain sequences. V and J gene assignment, in a later analysis, came from comparing TCR nucleotide sequences with IMGT/GENE-DB human TR gene sequences. A later analysis assigned CDR3 sequences and most-parsimonious VDJ recombination scenarios with the TCRdist pipeline. In a later analysis, each TCR beta chain was defined by its CDR3 amino acid sequence together with its V-gene family, and reads lacking a unique V-gene family were excluded. In a later analysis, around 650 highly shared, low-generation-probability nucleotide sequences were removed to address suspected cross-contamination and a sequencing artifact. For each public chain, a later analysis derived a clonal expansion index from normalized ranks of inferred template counts within each repertoire. A later analysis computed generation probabilities with a VDJ recombination model fitted to out-of-frame rearrangements, and checked the results against IGoR. In a later analysis, hypergeometric tests were used to score TCR-TCR, TCR-HLA and TCR-CMV co-occurrence, with a repertoire-size bias correction applied to TCR pairs. To estimate false discovery rates, a later analysis permuted the HLA or CMV assignments 20 times. In a later analysis, co-occurring TCRs were grouped with DBSCAN, and TCRdist sequence similarity was added when clustering was performed within HLA-allele-positive subsets. For co-occurrence clustering, repertoires with fewer than 30,000 or more than 120,000 public chains were excluded, along with five repertoires with anomalous nucleotide sharing. TCRdb mirrors the immuneACCESS table, restricted to in-frame sequences. Some clones are absent from its copies; in checked studies, under half trace to an unresolved V gene, and the reason for the others is unknown. Clonal size and the V and J genes are those of that table, whereas D and trimming came from the DNA. This sample is represented by about 150,000 clones; approximately 83% of them were singletons. The top ten constitute approximately 3% of the sample.

In this chain, TRBV1 is recombined with TRBJ1-2; TRBD1, as called in the table, went unchecked against the DNA. TRBV1 is assigned pseudogene status. This sequence originates from a male donor in good health and CMV-seronegative. The sequenced sample was PBMCs. The CDR3 in this case is CTSSQEDRGDGYTF. The nucleotides are TGCACCAGCAGCCAGGAAGACAGGGGTGATGGCTACACCTTC.